This TCR beta chain appears in the sequencing data of a study of spatial heterogeneity in lung cancer. Regarding the study as a whole: Expanded intratumoral alpha and beta TCR counts tracked tumor mutation counts.

TCRdb re-called the 5' RACE reads through MiXCR, storing one row per CDR3 protein. Here the sample spans around 100,000 distinct CDR3 sequences, approximately 4.4% being singletons. CDR1 and CDR2 from the germline V gene are KGHDR and SFDVKD. The CDR3 has 16 residues. V shed 5 bases and J shed 4 bases, with 18 bases lying between them. This clonotype has at least ten counts. Its specificity is not known. Sample time point: sample taken at primary tumor resection. This material consisted of lung tumor tissue, taken at surgery. The genes are TRBV24-1 and TRBJ2-3; D ambiguous. The clonotype was recovered from a male donor with early-stage non-small cell lung cancer. Here the CDR3 reads CATSGSGDWVADTQYF. The CDR3 nucleotides read TGTGCCACCAGTGGGAGTGGCGATTGGGTCGCAGATACGCAGTATTTT.